The 27 T cell receptor beta chains in this list originate from one sample, sequenced in a study of shared clonotypes between healthy human individuals. Here immunoSEQ multiplex PCR was the method, and the copy in TCRdb shows in-frame clones only, minus some. The table shows around 2,000,000 clones, with 90% to 95% occurring only once. The specimen sequenced was naive CD4+ T cells sorted from blood. The subset denotes: CD45RA+ positively selected. The source of these receptors is a man aged 18 to 30 in good health.

The chain has TRBV7-2 and TRBJ2-7, with 8 positions matching TRBD2. This CDR3 is 14 amino acids long. Germline CDR1 reads SGHTA; CDR2 reads FQGNSA. The V gene end was trimmed by 4 bases and the J gene end by 7 bases; junction bases not matched to a gene: 9. CDR3 sequence (DNA): TGTGCCAGCAGCTCGGGACTAGTGCCATGGGAGCAGTACTTC. Translation gives CASSSGLVPWEQYF.

The chain has TRBV7-9 and TRBJ2-5; 8 nucleotides agree with TRBD2. The CDR3 totals 16 residues. J gave up 5 bases and V 0 bases, and 8 bases lay outside the gene matches. Germline CDR1 SEHNR, CDR2 FQNEAQ (reference sequence). The CDR3 nucleotides are TGTGCCAGCAGCTTAGCCGCGGGGGGCCGTGCCGAGACCCAGTACTTC. Its protein is CASSLAAGGRAETQYF.

The chain combines TRBV4-3 with TRBJ2-5; 12 positions match TRBD1. The CDR3 runs to 16 residues. From germline, CDR1 is LGHNA and CDR2 YSLEER. Trimming removed 6 bases from V and 5 bases from J; junction bases left unmatched: 10. CDR3 bases: TGCGCCAGCAGACCTACCCGGGACAGGGGGCTGGAGACCCAGTACTTC. Protein product: CASRPTRDRGLETQYF.

The rearrangement links TRBV28 to TRBJ2-7; D ambiguous. Germline CDR1 MDHEN, CDR2 SYDVKM. The CDR3 contains 15 residues. Trimming took 4 bases from V and 1 from J, leaving 14 bases between them. The CDR3 protein is CASSSPNSASYEQYF. CDR3 sequence (DNA): TGTGCCAGCAGTTCTCCTAACAGCGCTTCCTACGAGCAGTACTTC.

CDR3 in amino acids: CASSLFGRVQETQYF. CDR3 bases: TGTGCCAGCAGCCTCTTTGGGCGGGTCCAAGAGACCCAGTACTTC. The J gene is TRBJ2-5, the V gene TRBV6-5; a weak D match, TRBD2 (5 bases). The CDR3 has 15 residues. Trimming left V 6 bases short and J 1 base short, with 15 bases between. Per the germline V gene, CDR1 is MNHEY and CDR2 is SVGAGI.

This sequence joins TRBV18 and TRBJ1-1; D is unresolved. V was shortened by 5 bases and J by 5 bases, with 12 bases between the two germline ends. Germline V lookup: CDR1 KGHSH, CDR2 LQKENI. The CDR3 runs to 13 residues. CDR3 sequence: CASSSGIATEAFF. The CDR3 DNA reads TGTGCCAGCTCATCGGGGATAGCGACTGAAGCTTTCTTT.

This chain connects TRBV6-6 to TRBJ1-5; no clear D gene. The germline V gene encodes CDR1 MNHNY and CDR2 SVGAGI (reference sequence). Trimming removed 5 bases from V and 5 bases from J, with 10 bases in between. This CDR3 region has 13 residues. The CDR3: CASSTTPYQPQHF. CDR3 in DNA: TGTGCCAGCAGTACGACACCTTATCAGCCCCAGCATTTT.

The J gene is TRBJ2-6, the V gene TRBV18; D remains unclear. From germline, CDR1 is KGHSH and CDR2 LQKENI. Trimming stripped 1 base from V and 6 bases from J, with 1 base between. This CDR3 is 12 amino acids long. CDR3 nucleotides: TGTGCCAGCTCACCACTGGCCAACGTCCTGACTTTC. It encodes CASSPLANVLTF.

CDR3 coding DNA: TGCGCCAGCAGCCAAGAAGAAATGGCAAGCAATCAGCCCCAGCATTTT. Translation gives CASSQEEMASNQPQHF. The chain employs TRBV4-3 and TRBJ1-5; D is undetermined. Between the trimmed V and J ends, which lost 0 bases and 1 base, there was a span of 10 bases. Germline CDR1 and CDR2: LGHNA and YSLEER. This CDR3 comprises 16 residues.

The chain is built from TRBV7-5 and TRBJ1-1; the table's D gene call, TRBD1, was not cross checked with the DNA. TRBV7-5 is termed a pseudogene. CDR3 length equals 14 residues. In DNA form, the CDR3 reads TGTGCCAGAAGTTGGGACAACAAGAACACTGAAGCTTTCTTT. As protein: CARSWDNKNTEAFF.

The chain couples TRBV9 to TRBJ2-1, with 14 nucleotides matching TRBD2. The CDR3 sequence is 19 residues long. From germline, CDR1 is SGDLS and CDR2 YYNGEE. Germline trimming cut 4 bases from V and 0 bases from J; bases unmatched to any gene: 9. CDR3 loop: CASSPRTSGRMSSYNEQFF. CDR3 sequence (DNA): TGTGCCAGCAGCCCCCGGACTAGCGGGAGGATGAGCTCCTACAATGAGCAGTTCTTC.

The chain couples TRBV5-4 to TRBJ2-5; no clear D. V lost 1 base and J lost 5, with 12 bases in between. CDR3 length: 14 amino acids. The V gene's germline CDR1 is SGHNT and CDR2 YYREEE (reference sequence). CDR3 region: CASSLLFSGETQYF. The CDR3 coding sequence is TGTGCCAGCAGCTTGTTATTTAGTGGGGAGACCCAGTACTTC.

The genes are TRBV7-9 and TRBJ1-4; D gene unclear. CDR1 is SEHNR, CDR2 FQNEAQ, per germline (reference sequence). The CDR3 is 14 residues long. Trimming cost V 2 bases and J 3 bases, with 7 bases left between them. The CDR3 DNA follows: TGTGCCAGCAGCTTAAAATCAGCTAATGAAAAACTGTTTTTT. Its protein product is CASSLKSANEKLFF. Variable domain in full (rest from reference TRBV7-9 and TRBJ1-4): DTGVSQNPRHKITKRGQNVTFRCDPISEHNRLYWYRQTLGQGPEFLTYFQNEAQLEKSRLLSDRFSAERPKGSFSTLEIQRTEQGDSAMYLCASSLKSANEKLFFGSGTQLSVL.

The chain is built from TRBV7-2 and TRBJ2-7; no reliable D call. Trimming pared 1 base from V and 7 bases from J, leaving 14 bases between. CDR1 and CDR2 (germline): SGHTA, FQGNSA. The CDR3 runs to 14 residues. The CDR3 DNA follows: TGTGCCAGCAGCTTAGTAAGCCTCCCCGGAGAGCAGTACTTC. It specifies CASSLVSLPGEQYF.

The gene calls are TRBV19 and TRBJ1-6; weak D call: TRBD1 (5 bases). The CDR3 contains 15 residues. Trimming cost V 1 base and J 7 bases, with 11 bases left between them. The germline V gene has CDR1 LNHDA and CDR2 SQIVND (reference sequence). CDR3 nucleotides: TGTGCCAGTAGTATAGGGCAGGGAATGAATTCACCCCTCCACTTT. Translation: CASSIGQGMNSPLHF.

This clone was seen more than once but under ten times. This sample also contains other DNA sequences that code for the same CDR3. The V gene is TRBV6-1, the J gene TRBJ1-2; no clear D. Germline lookup yields CDR1 MNHNS and CDR2 SASEGT. V dropped 6 bases and J dropped 0 bases, with 5 bases sitting between them. The CDR3 loop spans 12 amino acids. The CDR3 reads CASSGANYGYTF. The CDR3 DNA reads TGTGCCAGCAGCGGAGCTAACTATGGCTACACCTTC.

This clone appeared once. The chain recombines TRBV18 with TRBJ2-2; a possible D gene is TRBD2 (5 bases). With 3 bases removed from V and 4 bases from J, the gap between germline ends came to 15 bases. CDR1 is KGHSH and CDR2 is LQKENI in the germline V gene. This CDR3 contains 16 residues. The CDR3 reads CASSPLGAVTTGELFF. The CDR3 DNA reads TGTGCCAGCTCACCGCTAGGAGCGGTAACCACCGGGGAGCTGTTTTTT.

This clone was observed a few times. The rearrangement uses TRBV6-6 and TRBJ1-4; D may be TRBD1 (5 bases). Germline lookup yields CDR1 MNHNY and CDR2 SVGAGI (reference sequence). With 2 bases removed from V and 11 bases from J, the gap between germline ends came to 15 bases. The CDR3 has 14 residues. The CDR3 protein is CASSYGQGNDKLFF. DNA for the CDR3: TGTGCCAGCAGTTACGGGCAGGGTAACGATAAACTGTTTTTT.

The CDR3 DNA reads TGCGCCAGCAGTGATTTTCCCAATGAGCAGTTCTTC. This encodes CASSDFPNEQFF. This rearrangement joins TRBV10-1 to TRBJ2-1; D is unclear. Germline CDR1 reads WNHNN; CDR2 reads SYGVQD (reference sequence). V was shortened by 3 bases and J by 6 bases, with 6 bases between the two germline ends. CDR3 length: 12 residues.

This chain links TRBV5-1 with TRBJ2-1; D gene ambiguous. Per germline, CDR1 SGHRS and CDR2 YFSETQ. Trimming took 4 bases from V and 3 from J, leaving 11 bases between them. This CDR3 has 14 residues. Here the CDR3 reads CASSTSASYNEQFF. CDR3 DNA sequence: TGCGCCAGCAGCACCTCCGCTAGCTACAATGAGCAGTTCTTC. Based on the CDR3 plus reference TRBV5-1 and TRBJ2-1, the full variable domain is KAGVTQTPRYLIKTRGQQVTLSCSPISGHRSVSWYQQTPGQGLQFLFEYFSETQRNKGNFPGRFSGRQFSNSRSEMNVSTLELGDSALYLCASSTSASYNEQFFGPGTRLTVL.

The chain combines TRBV4-1 with TRBJ2-5; 8 bases line up with TRBD2. J gave up 1 base and V 1 base, and 5 bases lay outside the gene matches. This CDR3 region has 16 residues. CDR1 and CDR2 from the germline V gene are MGHRA and YSYEKL. The CDR3 here is CASSQVSGKGQETQYF. The CDR3 nucleotides read TGCGCCAGCAGCCAAGTTAGCGGGAAGGGCCAAGAGACCCAGTACTTC.

This chain links TRBV6-6 with TRBJ2-1, with 7 bases that match TRBD2. Trimming at V came to 8 bases and at J to 2 bases, leaving 6 bases not matched to a gene. CDR3 length equals 14 residues. In germline, CDR1 is MNHNY, CDR2 SVGAGI (reference sequence). CDR3: CASAGVQAYNEQFF. The DNA for the CDR3 is TGTGCCAGCGCGGGGGTTCAGGCCTACAATGAGCAGTTCTTC.

The chain combines TRBV2 with TRBJ1-3; D is unclear. Trimming pared 8 bases from V and 0 bases from J, leaving 17 bases between. The CDR3 is 16 residues long. Germline assignment: CDR1 SNHLY and CDR2 FYNNEI. CDR3 sequence: CASLPERRNSGNTIYF. The CDR3 DNA reads as TGTGCCAGCCTACCCGAGCGCAGGAACTCTGGAAACACCATATATTTT.

The chain employs TRBV7-2 and TRBJ2-2; D gene unclear. The CDR3 runs 13 residues. V shed 5 bases and J shed 2 bases, with 6 bases lying between them. The germline V gene has CDR1 SGHTA and CDR2 FQGNSA. This CDR3 reads CASSGQNTGELFF. The CDR3 nucleotides are TGTGCCAGCAGCGGTCAAAACACCGGGGAGCTGTTTTTT.

In DNA, the CDR3 is TGTGCCAGCAGCTTAGCCCAGGGGACCGGCGAGCAGTACTTC. Protein: CASSLAQGTGEQYF. This chain links TRBV5-4 with TRBJ2-7; D perhaps matches TRBD1 (6 bases). CDR1 and CDR2 from the germline V gene are SGHNT and YYREEE (reference sequence). This CDR3 spans 14 amino acids. V was clipped by 2 bases and J by 6 bases, with 15 bases between them. Drawing the rest from reference TRBV5-4 and TRBJ2-7, the complete variable domain is ETGVTQSPTHLIKTRGQQVTLRCSSQSGHNTVSWYQQALGQGPQFIFQYYREEENGRGNFPPRFSGLQFPNYSSELNVNALELDDSALYLCASSLAQGTGEQYFGPGTRLTVT.

Concerning this clone: This same CDR3 is encoded by further DNA sequences in the sample. The rearrangement joins TRBV2 to TRBJ1-5; 7 nucleotides align to TRBD1. The CDR3 consists of 15 residues. Looked up from germline, CDR1 is SNHLY and CDR2 is FYNNEI. The V gene end was trimmed by 3 bases and the J gene end by 0 bases; junction bases not matched to a gene: 2. CDR3 sequence: CASSDRTGSNQPQHF. The CDR3 region has the DNA TGTGCCAGCAGTGACCGGACAGGTAGCAATCAGCCCCAGCATTTT.

The gene calls are TRBV10-3 and TRBJ2-7, with D maybe TRBD2 (6 bases). The V gene lost 2 bases and the J gene lost 9 bases, with 14 bases spanning the gap. Germline CDR1 and CDR2: ENHRY and SYGVKD. CDR3 length: 13 residues. The CDR3 sequence is CAISEGLHSAQYF. In DNA, the CDR3 is TGTGCCATCAGTGAGGGACTACACTCTGCGCAGTACTTC.